The T cell receptor beta chain under discussion was sequenced for a study of blood T cell repertoires in COVID-19. Study summary: T cells, B-cell-depleted T cells, or PBMCs provided the cDNA or gDNA that served as material.

Seattle researchers signed up patients amid active infection and tracked them longitudinally. The data were produced by immunoSEQ multiplex PCR, yet TCRdb's version contains in-frame clones alone and is incomplete. The sample lists tens of thousands of clones, 80% to 90% occurring once. This CDR3 has 15 residues. The V end lost 1 base, the J end lost 8 bases, and 15 bases lay between the germline ends. Germline V gene data show CDR1 as SEHNR and CDR2 as FQNEAQ (reference sequence). What was sequenced was peripheral blood. The receptor comes from a man aged 55 to 69 with COVID-19, enrolled during active disease. The rearrangement uses TRBV7-9 and TRBJ1-5; tentative D call: TRBD1 (5 bases). CDR3 amino acids: CASSLGVGDSEPQHF. The DNA of the CDR3 is TGTGCCAGCAGCTTAGGGGTGGGGGACTCTGAGCCCCAGCATTTT.